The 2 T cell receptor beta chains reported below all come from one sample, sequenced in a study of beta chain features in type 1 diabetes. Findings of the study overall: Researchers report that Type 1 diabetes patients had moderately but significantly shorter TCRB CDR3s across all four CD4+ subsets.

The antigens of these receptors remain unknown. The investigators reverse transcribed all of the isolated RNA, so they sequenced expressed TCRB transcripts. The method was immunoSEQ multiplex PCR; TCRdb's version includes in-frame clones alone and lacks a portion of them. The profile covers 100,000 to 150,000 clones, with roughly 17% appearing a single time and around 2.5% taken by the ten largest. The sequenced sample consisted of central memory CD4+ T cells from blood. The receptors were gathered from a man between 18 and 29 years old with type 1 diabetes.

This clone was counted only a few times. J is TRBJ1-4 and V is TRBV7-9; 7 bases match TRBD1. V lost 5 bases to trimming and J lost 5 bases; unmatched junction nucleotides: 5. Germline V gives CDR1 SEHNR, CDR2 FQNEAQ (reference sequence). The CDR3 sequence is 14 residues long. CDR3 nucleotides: TGTGCCAGCAGCATACGACAGGGAAATGAAAAACTGTTTTTT. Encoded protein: CASSIRQGNEKLFF.

CDR3 protein: CASTFRQSSPLHF. DNA for the CDR3: TGTGCTTCCACTTTCCGCCAATCTTCACCCCTCCACTTT. This chain links TRBV30 with TRBJ1-6; D gene unclear. This CDR3 spans 13 amino acids. Germline V CDR1 and CDR2: GTSNPN, SVGIG (reference sequence).